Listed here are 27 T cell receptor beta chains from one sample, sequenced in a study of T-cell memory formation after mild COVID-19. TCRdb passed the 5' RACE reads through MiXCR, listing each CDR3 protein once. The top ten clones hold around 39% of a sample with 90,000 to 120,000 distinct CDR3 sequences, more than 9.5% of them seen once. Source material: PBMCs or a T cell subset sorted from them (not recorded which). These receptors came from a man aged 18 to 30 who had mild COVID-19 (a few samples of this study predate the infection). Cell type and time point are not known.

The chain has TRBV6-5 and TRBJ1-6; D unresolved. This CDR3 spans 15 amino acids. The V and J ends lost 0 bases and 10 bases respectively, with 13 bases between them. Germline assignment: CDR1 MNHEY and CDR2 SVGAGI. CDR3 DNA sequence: TGTGCCAGCAGTTACTCCTTCTCATGGCAATCACCCCTCCACTTT. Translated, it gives CASSYSFSWQSPLHF.

The CDR3 coding sequence is TGTGCCAGCAATAGGGGGGGCCCCACAGATACGCAGTATTTT. Its translation: CASNRGGPTDTQYF. This chain uses TRBV7-3 with TRBJ2-3; D may be TRBD2 (7 bases). This CDR3 comprises 14 residues. The V and J ends lost 7 bases and 2 bases respectively, with 13 bases between them. Germline values: CDR1 SGHTA, CDR2 FQGTGA.

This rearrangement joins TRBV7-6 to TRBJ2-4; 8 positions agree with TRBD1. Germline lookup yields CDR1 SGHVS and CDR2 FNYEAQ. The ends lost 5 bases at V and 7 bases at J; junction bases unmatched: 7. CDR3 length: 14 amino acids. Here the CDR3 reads CASSPSAGGNIQYF. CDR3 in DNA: TGTGCCAGCAGCCCCTCGGCAGGGGGCAACATTCAGTACTTC.

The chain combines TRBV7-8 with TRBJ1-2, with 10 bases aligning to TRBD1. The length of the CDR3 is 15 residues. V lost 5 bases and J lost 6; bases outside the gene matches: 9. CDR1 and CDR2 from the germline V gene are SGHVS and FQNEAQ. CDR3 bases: TGTGCCAGCAGCCACGGGGGGACAGGGGCGGATGGCTACACCTTC. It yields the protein CASSHGGTGADGYTF.

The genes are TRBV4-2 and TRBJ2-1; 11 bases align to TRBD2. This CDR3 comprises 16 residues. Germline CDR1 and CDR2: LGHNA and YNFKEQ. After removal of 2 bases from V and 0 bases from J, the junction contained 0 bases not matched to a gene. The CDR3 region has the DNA TGTGCCAGCAGCCAACTAGCGGGGGGCTCCTACAATGAGCAGTTCTTC. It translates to CASSQLAGGSYNEQFF.

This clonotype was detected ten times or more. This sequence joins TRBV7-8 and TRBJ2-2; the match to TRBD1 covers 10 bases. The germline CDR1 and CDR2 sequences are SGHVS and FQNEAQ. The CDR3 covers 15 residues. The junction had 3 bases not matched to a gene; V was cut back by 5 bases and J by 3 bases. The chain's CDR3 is CASSDRGPYTGELFF. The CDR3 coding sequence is TGTGCCAGCAGCGACAGGGGGCCCTACACCGGGGAGCTGTTTTTT.

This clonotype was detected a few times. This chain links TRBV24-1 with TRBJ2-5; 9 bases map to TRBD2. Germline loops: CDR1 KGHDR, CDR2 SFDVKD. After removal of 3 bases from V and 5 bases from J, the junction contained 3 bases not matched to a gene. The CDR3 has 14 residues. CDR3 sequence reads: CATSDGTSRETQYF. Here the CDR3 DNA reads TGTGCCACCAGTGATGGGACTAGCCGTGAGACCCAGTACTTC.

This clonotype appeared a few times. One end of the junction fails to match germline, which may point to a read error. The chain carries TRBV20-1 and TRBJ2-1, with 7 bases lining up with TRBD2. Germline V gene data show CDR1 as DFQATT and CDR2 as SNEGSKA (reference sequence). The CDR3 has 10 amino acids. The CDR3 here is CGTTGNEQFF. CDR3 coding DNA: TGTGGGACTACTGGCAATGAGCAGTTCTTC.

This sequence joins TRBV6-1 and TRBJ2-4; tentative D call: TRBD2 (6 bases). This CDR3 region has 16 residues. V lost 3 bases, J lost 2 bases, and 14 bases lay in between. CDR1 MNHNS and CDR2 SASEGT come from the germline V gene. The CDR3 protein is CASSEGGYTTKNIQYF. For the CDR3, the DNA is TGTGCCAGCAGTGAGGGGGGTTATACTACCAAAAACATTCAGTACTTC.

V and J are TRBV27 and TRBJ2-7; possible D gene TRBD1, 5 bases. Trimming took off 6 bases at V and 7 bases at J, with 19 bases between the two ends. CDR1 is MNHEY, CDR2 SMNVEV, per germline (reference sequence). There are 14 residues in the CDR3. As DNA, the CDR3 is TGTGCCAGCAGCCCCGACAGTTTCACGGAAGAGCAGTACTTC. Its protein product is CASSPDSFTEEQYF.

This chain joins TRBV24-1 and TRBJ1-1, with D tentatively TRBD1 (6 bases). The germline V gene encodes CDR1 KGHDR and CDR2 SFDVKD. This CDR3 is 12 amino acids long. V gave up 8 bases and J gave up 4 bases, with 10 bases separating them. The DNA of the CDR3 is TGTGCCACCAAGGGAGGGGGCACTGAAGCTTTCTTT. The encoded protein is CATKGGGTEAFF.

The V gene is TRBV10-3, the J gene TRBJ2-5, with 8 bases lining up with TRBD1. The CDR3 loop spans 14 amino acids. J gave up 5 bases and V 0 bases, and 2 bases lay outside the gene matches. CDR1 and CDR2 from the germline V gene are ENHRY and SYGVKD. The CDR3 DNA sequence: TGTGCCATCAGTGAGTCGGGACAGGAGGAGACCCAGTACTTC. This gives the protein CAISESGQEETQYF.

As DNA, the CDR3 is TGCAGCGTTGATCAGGGCTATGGCTACACCTTC. It specifies CSVDQGYGYTF. J is TRBJ1-2 and V is TRBV29-1; a weak D match, TRBD1 (5 bases). The CDR3 has 11 residues. Germline CDR1 is SQVTM and CDR2 is ANQGSEA. Trimming shortened V by 3 bases and J by 4 bases, and 6 bases separated the two germline ends.

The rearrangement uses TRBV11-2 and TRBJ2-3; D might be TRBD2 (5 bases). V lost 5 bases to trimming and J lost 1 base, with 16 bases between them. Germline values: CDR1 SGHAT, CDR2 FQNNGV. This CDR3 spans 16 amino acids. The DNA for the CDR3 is TGTGCCAGCAGCCCACGACTCGTGCGGGGCACAGATACGCAGTATTTT. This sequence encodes CASSPRLVRGTDTQYF.

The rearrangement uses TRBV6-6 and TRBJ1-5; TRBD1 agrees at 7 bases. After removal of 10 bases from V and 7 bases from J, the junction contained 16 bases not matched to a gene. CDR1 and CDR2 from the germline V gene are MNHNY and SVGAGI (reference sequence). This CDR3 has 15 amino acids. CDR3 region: CATSQETGKNQPQHF. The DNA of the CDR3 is TGTGCCACCTCCCAGGAGACAGGGAAGAACCAGCCCCAGCATTTT.

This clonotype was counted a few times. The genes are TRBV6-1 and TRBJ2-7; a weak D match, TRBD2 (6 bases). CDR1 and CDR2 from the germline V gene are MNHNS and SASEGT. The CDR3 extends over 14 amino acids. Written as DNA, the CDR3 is TGTGCCAGCAGCCAGGGATCGGGGGTGTACGAGCAGCACGTC. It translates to CASSQGSGVYEQHV.

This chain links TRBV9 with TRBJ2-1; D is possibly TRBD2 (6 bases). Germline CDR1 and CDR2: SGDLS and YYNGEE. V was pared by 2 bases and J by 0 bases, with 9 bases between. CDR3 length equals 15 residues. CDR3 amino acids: CASSVYGGSYNEQFF. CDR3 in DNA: TGTGCCAGCAGCGTTTACGGGGGCTCCTACAATGAGCAGTTCTTC.

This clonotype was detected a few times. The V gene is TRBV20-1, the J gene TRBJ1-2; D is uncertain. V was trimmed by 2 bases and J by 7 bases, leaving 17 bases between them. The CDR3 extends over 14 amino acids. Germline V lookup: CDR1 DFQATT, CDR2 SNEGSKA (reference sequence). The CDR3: CSARPADGLGGYTF. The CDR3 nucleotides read TGCAGTGCTAGACCAGCGGACGGCCTCGGTGGCTACACCTTC.

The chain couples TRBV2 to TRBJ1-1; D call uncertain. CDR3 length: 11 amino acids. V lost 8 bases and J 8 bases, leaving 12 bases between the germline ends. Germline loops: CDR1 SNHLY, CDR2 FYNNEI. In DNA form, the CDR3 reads TGTGCCAGCGACGCGGCCGGGGAAGCTTTCTTT. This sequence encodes CASDAAGEAFF.

CDR3 amino acids: CASSSGVVNQPQHF. The CDR3 nucleotides read TGTGCCAGCAGCTCAGGAGTTGTCAATCAGCCCCAGCATTTT. The J gene is TRBJ1-5, the V gene TRBV7-2, with D unclear. Germline V CDR1 and CDR2: SGHTA, FQGNSA. Deletions cut 4 bases from V and 3 bases from J, with 10 bases between. The CDR3 is 14 residues long.

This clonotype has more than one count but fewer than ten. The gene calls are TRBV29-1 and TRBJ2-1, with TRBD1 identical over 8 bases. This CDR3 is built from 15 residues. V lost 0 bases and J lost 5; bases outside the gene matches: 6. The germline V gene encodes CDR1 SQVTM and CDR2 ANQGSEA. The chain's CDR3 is CSVEDIQGADNEQFF. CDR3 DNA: TGCAGCGTTGAAGATATCCAGGGGGCCGACAATGAGCAGTTCTTC.

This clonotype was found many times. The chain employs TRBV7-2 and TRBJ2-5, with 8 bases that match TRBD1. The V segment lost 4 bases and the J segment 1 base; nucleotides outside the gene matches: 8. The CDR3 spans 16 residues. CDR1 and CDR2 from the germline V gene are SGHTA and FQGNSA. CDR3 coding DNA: TGTGCCAGCAGCTCACCCCGGGACAGGATCCAAGAGACCCAGTACTTC. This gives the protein CASSSPRDRIQETQYF.

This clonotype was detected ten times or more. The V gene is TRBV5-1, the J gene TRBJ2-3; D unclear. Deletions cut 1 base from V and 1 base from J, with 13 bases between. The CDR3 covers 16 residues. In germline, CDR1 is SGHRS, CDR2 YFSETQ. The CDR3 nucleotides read TGCGCCAGCAGCTTGAGAGGCCCCCCGGGCACAGATACGCAGTATTTT. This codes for CASSLRGPPGTDTQYF.

CDR3 region: CSASEGTPRRGNQPQHF. The CDR3 DNA reads TGCAGTGCTAGCGAAGGCACCCCCCGGAGGGGCAATCAGCCCCAGCATTTT. The rearrangement uses TRBV20-1 and TRBJ1-5; D call uncertain. Trimming pared 3 bases from V and 2 bases from J, leaving 20 bases between. Germline V gene data show CDR1 as DFQATT and CDR2 as SNEGSKA (reference sequence). This CDR3 has 17 residues.

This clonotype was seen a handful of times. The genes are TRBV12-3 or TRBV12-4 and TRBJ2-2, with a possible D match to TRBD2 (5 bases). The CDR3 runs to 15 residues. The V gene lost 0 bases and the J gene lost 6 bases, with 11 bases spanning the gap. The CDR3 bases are TGTGCCAGCAGTTTAGCGCCCCGACTATCCGGGGAGCTGTTTTTT. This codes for CASSLAPRLSGELFF.

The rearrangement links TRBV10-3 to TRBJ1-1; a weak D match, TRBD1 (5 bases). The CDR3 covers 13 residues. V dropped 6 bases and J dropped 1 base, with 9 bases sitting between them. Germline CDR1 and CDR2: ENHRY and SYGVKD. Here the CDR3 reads CAIRKTENTEAFF. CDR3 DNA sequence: TGTGCCATCAGGAAGACAGAGAACACTGAAGCTTTCTTT.

CDR3 region: CASSQTGTSGYPTQYF. CDR3 DNA: TGTGCCAGCAGCCAAACCGGGACTAGCGGTTACCCTACGCAGTATTTT. The chain carries TRBV4-2 and TRBJ2-3; 11 nucleotides line up with TRBD2. The CDR3 contains 16 residues. J gave up 8 bases and V 2 bases, and 9 bases lay outside the gene matches. Germline V gene lookup returns CDR1 LGHNA and CDR2 YNFKEQ.